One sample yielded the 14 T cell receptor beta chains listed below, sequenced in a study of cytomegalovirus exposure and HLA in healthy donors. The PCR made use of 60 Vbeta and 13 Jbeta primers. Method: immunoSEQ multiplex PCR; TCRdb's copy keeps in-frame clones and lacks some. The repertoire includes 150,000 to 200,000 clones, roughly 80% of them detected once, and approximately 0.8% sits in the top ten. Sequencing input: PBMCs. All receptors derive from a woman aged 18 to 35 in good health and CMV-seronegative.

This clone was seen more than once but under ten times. This CDR3 reads CASSMFATGDQPQHF. CDR3 DNA: TGTGCCAGTAGTATGTTTGCGACAGGGGATCAGCCCCAGCATTTT. V and J are TRBV19 and TRBJ1-5, with 8 positions matching TRBD1. The CDR3 has 15 amino acids. Germline values: CDR1 LNHDA, CDR2 SQIVND (reference sequence). The V segment lost 3 bases and the J segment 5 bases; nucleotides outside the gene matches: 6.

The CDR3, as DNA: TGTGCCATCAGTGAGTCCGGGACTAGGGGTCGGGGGAATGAGCAGTTCTTC. Protein sequence: CAISESGTRGRGNEQFF. This chain uses TRBV10-3 with TRBJ2-1, with 8 bases that match TRBD2. J gave up 7 bases and V 0 bases, and 11 bases lay outside the gene matches. Germline CDR1 ENHRY, CDR2 SYGVKD. This CDR3 region has 17 residues.

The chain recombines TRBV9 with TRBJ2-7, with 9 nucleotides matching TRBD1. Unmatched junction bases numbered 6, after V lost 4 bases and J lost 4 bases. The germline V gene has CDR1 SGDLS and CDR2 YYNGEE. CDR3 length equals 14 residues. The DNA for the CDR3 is TGTGCCAGCAGCTTGACAGGGGGAAAGTACGAGCAGTACTTC. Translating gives CASSLTGGKYEQYF.

The CDR3: CASSMGTSAADTQYF. The CDR3 DNA reads TGTGCCAGTAGTATGGGGACTAGCGCGGCAGATACGCAGTATTTT. The chain is built from TRBV19 and TRBJ2-3, with 10 bases identical to TRBD2. CDR3 size: 15 residues. V trimming: 3 bases; J trimming: 4 bases; junction bases outside the gene matches: 4. In germline, CDR1 is LNHDA, CDR2 SQIVND (reference sequence). Full variable domain (remainder filled in from reference TRBV19 and TRBJ2-3): DGGITQSPKYLFRKEGQNVTLSCEQNLNHDAMYWYRQDPGQGLRLIYYSQIVNDFQKGDIAEGYSVSREKKESFPLTVTSAQKNPTAFYLCASSMGTSAADTQYFGPGTRLTVL.

The CDR3 loop is CASKGQGEGELFF. CDR3 sequence (DNA): TGTGCCAGCAAGGGACAGGGTGAAGGGGAGCTGTTTTTT. This sequence joins TRBV6-5 and TRBJ2-2, with 9 positions matching TRBD1. The junction had 5 bases not matched to a gene; V was cut back by 7 bases and J by 8 bases. Germline CDR1 and CDR2: MNHEY and SVGAGI. This CDR3 has 13 residues.

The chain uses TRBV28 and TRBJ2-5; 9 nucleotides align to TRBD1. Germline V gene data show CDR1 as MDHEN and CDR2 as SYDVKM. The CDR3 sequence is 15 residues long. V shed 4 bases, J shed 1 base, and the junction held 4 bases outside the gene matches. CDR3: CASSSAGQGQETQYF. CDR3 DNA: TGTGCCAGCAGTTCCGCGGGACAGGGCCAAGAGACCCAGTACTTC.

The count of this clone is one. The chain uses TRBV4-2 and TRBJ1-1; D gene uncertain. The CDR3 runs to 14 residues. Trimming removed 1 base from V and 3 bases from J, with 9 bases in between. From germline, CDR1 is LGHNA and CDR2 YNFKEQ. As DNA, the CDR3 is TGTGCCAGCAGCCAAGTGGTACCGGACACTGAAGCTTTCTTT. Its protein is CASSQVVPDTEAFF.

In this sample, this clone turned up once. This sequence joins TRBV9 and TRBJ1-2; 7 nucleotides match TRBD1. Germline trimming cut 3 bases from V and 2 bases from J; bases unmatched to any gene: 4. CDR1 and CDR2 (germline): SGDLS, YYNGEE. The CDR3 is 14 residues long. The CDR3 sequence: CASSAGGTNYGYTF. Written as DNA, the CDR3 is TGTGCCAGCAGCGCAGGGGGAACCAACTATGGCTACACCTTC.

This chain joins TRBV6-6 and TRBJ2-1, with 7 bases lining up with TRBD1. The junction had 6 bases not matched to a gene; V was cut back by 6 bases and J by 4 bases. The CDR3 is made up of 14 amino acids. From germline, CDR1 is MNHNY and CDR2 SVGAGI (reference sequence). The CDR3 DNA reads TGTGCCAGCAGAGACAGGGATGGGTACAATGAGCAGTTCTTC. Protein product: CASRDRDGYNEQFF.

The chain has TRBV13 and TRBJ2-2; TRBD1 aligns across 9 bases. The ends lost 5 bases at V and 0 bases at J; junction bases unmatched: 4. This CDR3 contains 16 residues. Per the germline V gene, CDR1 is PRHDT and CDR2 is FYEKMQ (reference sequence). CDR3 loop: CASSGRDRANTGELFF. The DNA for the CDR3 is TGTGCCAGCAGCGGACGGGACAGGGCGAACACCGGGGAGCTGTTTTTT.

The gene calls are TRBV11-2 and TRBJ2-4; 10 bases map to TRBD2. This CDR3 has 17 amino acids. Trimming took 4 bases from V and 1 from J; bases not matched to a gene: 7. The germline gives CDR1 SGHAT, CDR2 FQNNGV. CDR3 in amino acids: CASSSYLAGAAKNIQYF. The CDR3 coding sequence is TGTGCCAGCAGCTCTTACCTAGCGGGAGCCGCCAAAAACATTCAGTACTTC.

For the CDR3, the DNA is TGCGCCAGCAGCTTGGGGGACATGCCTGGAAACACCATATATTTT. Translated: CASSLGDMPGNTIYF. This sequence joins TRBV5-1 and TRBJ1-3, with TRBD1 as a possible D gene (6 bases). CDR1 and CDR2 (germline): SGHRS, YFSETQ. V lost 0 bases and J 2 bases, leaving 9 bases between the germline ends. The CDR3 has 15 amino acids. Drawing the rest from reference TRBV5-1 and TRBJ1-3, the complete variable domain is KAGVTQTPRYLIKTRGQQVTLSCSPISGHRSVSWYQQTPGQGLQFLFEYFSETQRNKGNFPGRFSGRQFSNSRSEMNVSTLELGDSALYLCASSLGDMPGNTIYFGEGSWLTVV.

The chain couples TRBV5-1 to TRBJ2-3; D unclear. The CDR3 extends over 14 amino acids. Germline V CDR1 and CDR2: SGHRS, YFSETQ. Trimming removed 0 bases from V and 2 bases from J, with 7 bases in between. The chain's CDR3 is CASSLEQLTDTQYF. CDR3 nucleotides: TGCGCCAGCAGCTTGGAACAGCTCACAGATACGCAGTATTTT.

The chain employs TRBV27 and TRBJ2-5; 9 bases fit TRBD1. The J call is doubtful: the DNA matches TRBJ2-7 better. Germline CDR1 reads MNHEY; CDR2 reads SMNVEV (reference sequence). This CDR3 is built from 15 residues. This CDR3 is CASSLSTGGSYEQYF. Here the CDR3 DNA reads TGTGCCAGCAGTTTATCGACAGGGGGCTCCTACGAGCAGTACTTC.